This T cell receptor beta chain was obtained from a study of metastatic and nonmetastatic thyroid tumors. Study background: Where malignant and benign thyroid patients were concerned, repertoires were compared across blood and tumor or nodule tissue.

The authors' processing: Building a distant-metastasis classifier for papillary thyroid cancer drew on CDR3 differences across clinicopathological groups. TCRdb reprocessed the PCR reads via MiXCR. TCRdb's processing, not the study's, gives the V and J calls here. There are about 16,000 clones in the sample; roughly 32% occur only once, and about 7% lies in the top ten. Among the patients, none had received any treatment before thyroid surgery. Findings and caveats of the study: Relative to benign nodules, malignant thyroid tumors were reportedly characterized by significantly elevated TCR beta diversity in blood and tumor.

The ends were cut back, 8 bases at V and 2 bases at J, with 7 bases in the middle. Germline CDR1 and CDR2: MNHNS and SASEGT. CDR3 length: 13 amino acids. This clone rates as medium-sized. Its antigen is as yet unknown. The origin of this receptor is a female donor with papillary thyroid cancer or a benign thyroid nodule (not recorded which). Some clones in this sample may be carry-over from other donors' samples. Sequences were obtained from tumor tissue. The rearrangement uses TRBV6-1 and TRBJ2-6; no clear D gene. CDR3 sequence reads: CASGWAGANVLTF. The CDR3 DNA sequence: TGTGCCAGCGGCTGGGCTGGGGCCAACGTCCTGACTTTC.